This entry is about one T cell receptor beta chain. As yet, its antigen is unknown. All donors came from Russia, were Caucasian and healthy, and spanned ages 6 to 90. The data were obtained in a study of blood T cells in healthy people across ages. It was with a sample-barcoded 5' primer and a J-beta primer mix that a second PCR of about 6 to 12 cycles was run. Samples each returned at least 2.5 million CDR3-containing paired-end reads. TCRdb reanalysed the 5' RACE reads using MiXCR and keeps one entry per CDR3 protein. The sample has roughly 700,000 distinct CDR3 sequences, around a quarter seen once. Study conclusions and caveats: The CMV status of each donor remained undetermined, and this could have confounded shifts in expanded clonotypes.

Germline CDR1 and CDR2: SGHTA and FQGNSA. V shed 3 bases, J shed 2 bases, and the junction held 5 bases outside the gene matches. The CDR3 totals 15 residues. The same data also went into a second study, on T cells of mothers and their children. That report notes: Donors comprised a few healthy Caucasian mothers plus their six children.

The origin of this receptor is a boy under 18 in good health. The specimen was blood. The J gene is TRBJ2-7, the V gene TRBV7-2, with TRBD1 matching 9 bases. CDR3 residues: CASSFGQGSTYEQYF. The CDR3, as DNA: TGTGCCAGCAGCTTCGGACAGGGGAGCACCTACGAGCAGTACTTC.